The TCR beta chain under discussion was sequenced for a study of blood T cell repertoires in COVID-19. The protocol was immunoSEQ multiplex PCR, while the TCRdb copy is restricted to in-frame clones and leaves out a portion. The data contain around 230,000 clones, 80% to 90% of them singletons. V lost 0 bases to trimming and J lost 2 bases; unmatched junction nucleotides: 6. Germline-derived CDR1 and CDR2 are SGDLS and YYNGEE. This CDR3 region has 16 residues. Participants spanned ages about 18 to 100 years and resided in about 24 US areas. The gene calls are TRBV9 and TRBJ2-3; 7 nucleotides align to TRBD1. Specimen: PBMCs or T cells enriched from blood (not recorded which). This clonotype originated in a man younger than 35 with acute COVID-19. DNA for the CDR3: TGTGCCAGCAGCGTAGACAGGGGAATTCTCACAGATACGCAGTATTTT. Translation: CASSVDRGILTDTQYF.